This paragraph reports one TCR beta chain. Its antigen is not identified. This entry is derived from a study of cytomegalovirus exposure and HLA in healthy donors. Findings of the study overall: The authors listed approximately 150 TCR beta chains as cytomegalovirus-associated. Across donors, sequencing depth was assumed by presence/absence analyses to be roughly uniform. It emerged from a later analysis that several of the most significant clusters appeared to be linked to common viral pathogens. Because they were indistinguishable, some V segments, including TRBV6-2 and TRBV6-3, were excluded.

A multiplex PCR was run with 60 Vbeta primers and 13 Jbeta primers. Assay: immunoSEQ multiplex PCR; the TCRdb copy retains only in-frame clones and omits some. The listing contains over 100,000 clones. The V gene lost 0 bases and the J gene lost 7 bases, with 13 bases spanning the gap. The CDR3 spans 16 residues. Germline V gene lookup returns CDR1 MRHNA and CDR2 SNTAGT. The receptor was isolated from a man younger than 45 in good health and CMV-seronegative. Specimen: PBMCs. The chain carries TRBV6-4 and TRBJ1-6; D perhaps matches TRBD1 (5 bases). The CDR3 reads CASSDSSQGMNSPLHF. In DNA form, the CDR3 reads TGTGCCAGCAGTGACTCTAGTCAGGGAATGAATTCACCCCTCCACTTT.